The 12 T cell receptor beta chains below come from one sample, sequenced in a study of blood T cell repertoires in COVID-19. The table came from immunoSEQ multiplex PCR; TCRdb's copy has only in-frame clones and leaves some out. This table has about 160,000 clones, around 84% appearing once. Material for sequencing was peripheral blood. The receptors come from a man aged 35-49 years with acute or convalescent COVID-19.

The V and J genes are TRBV12-3 or TRBV12-4 and TRBJ2-1; no reliable D call. The CDR3 has 11 amino acids. Trimming removed 8 bases from V and 6 bases from J, with 8 bases in between. Here the CDR3 reads CASSRINEQFF. In DNA form, the CDR3 reads TGTGCCAGCTCTAGGATCAATGAGCAGTTCTTC.

J is TRBJ2-1 and V is TRBV30; TRBD1 matches 7 bases. CDR1 and CDR2 from the germline V gene are GTSNPN and SVGIG (reference sequence). The CDR3 has 14 amino acids. V was clipped by 0 bases and J by 9 bases; unmatched bases: 8. In nucleotides, the CDR3 is TGTGCCTGGAGTGTAGGGGGCGGAGCGCCTGAGCAGTTCTTC. Translating it yields CAWSVGGGAPEQFF. The variable domain in full, with the rest retrieved from reference TRBV30 and TRBJ2-1, is SQTIHQWPATLVQPVGSPLSLECTVEGTSNPNLYWYRQAAGRGLQLLFYSVGIGQISSEVPQNLSASRPQDRQFILSSKKLLLSDSGFYLCAWSVGGGAPEQFFGPGTRLTVL.

Of note for this clone: The junction differs from germline at one of its ends, possibly a read error. V gene TRBV5-4 combines with J gene TRBJ2-7, with TRBD2 identical over 9 bases. The length of the CDR3 is 15 residues. The germline V gene has CDR1 SGHNT and CDR2 YYREEE (reference sequence). For the CDR3, the DNA is TGTGCCAGCAGCGACAAGCGGGGGGCTGCCTACGGGCAGTACTTC. Amino acids: CASSDKRGAAYGQYF.

This rearrangement joins TRBV3-1 (or the pseudogene TRBV3-2) to TRBJ2-1; TRBD2 matches 9 bases. The CDR3 length is 16 residues. Per germline, CDR1 LGHDT and CDR2 YNNKEL (reference sequence). Trimming at V came to 4 bases and at J to 9 bases, leaving 13 bases not matched to a gene. CDR3 nucleotides: TGTGCCAGCAGCCCCTCGTGGCGCGGGGGGGCCCTTGAGCAGTTCTTC. As protein: CASSPSWRGGALEQFF.

The chain couples TRBV6-4 to TRBJ2-1; 8 bases fit TRBD1. Germline CDR1 and CDR2: MRHNA and SNTAGT. The J segment lost 9 bases and the V segment lost 7 bases, leaving 8 bases of the junction unmatched. The CDR3 has 13 amino acids. The CDR3 loop is CASTRTGLGEQFF. The CDR3 region has the DNA TGTGCCAGCACCAGGACAGGGTTGGGTGAGCAGTTCTTC.

The chain links TRBV10-3 to TRBJ1-1; possibly TRBD1 for D (5 bases). The ends were cut back, 6 bases at V and 1 base at J, with 15 bases in the middle. The CDR3 has 15 amino acids. Germline V gene sequence: CDR1 ENHRY, CDR2 SYGVKD. DNA of the CDR3: TGTGCCATCAGATACTCGACAGTTGCGAACACTGAAGCTTTCTTT. Its protein product is CAIRYSTVANTEAFF.

The gene calls are TRBV7-2 and TRBJ1-2; 8 bases fit TRBD1. The CDR3 length is 14 residues. J lost 5 bases, V lost 5 bases, and 7 bases had no gene match. The V gene's germline CDR1 is SGHTA and CDR2 FQGNSA. DNA of the CDR3: TGTGCCAGCAGCCCGAGCGGACAGGGTTATGGCTACACCTTC. Translated: CASSPSGQGYGYTF.

CDR3 region: CASSLPGGPKNEQFF. For the CDR3, the DNA is TGTGCCAGCAGTTTACCGGGGGGGCCTAAAAATGAGCAGTTCTTC. The rearrangement uses TRBV27 and TRBJ2-1, with 8 bases identical to TRBD2. The CDR3 has 15 amino acids. After removal of 2 bases from V and 7 bases from J, the junction contained 7 bases not matched to a gene. Germline V gene lookup returns CDR1 MNHEY and CDR2 SMNVEV (reference sequence).

In its sample, this clone was seen once. The chain carries TRBV14 and TRBJ2-1; the match to TRBD1 covers 7 bases. This CDR3 is 16 amino acids long. From germline, CDR1 is SGHDN and CDR2 FVKESK. The junction had 5 bases not matched to a gene; V was cut back by 2 bases and J by 1 base. The DNA of the CDR3 is TGTGCCAGCAGCCAAACCGACAGGGTTTCCTACAATGAGCAGTTCTTC. Translation: CASSQTDRVSYNEQFF. Based on the CDR3 plus reference TRBV14 and TRBJ2-1, the full variable domain is EAGVTQFPSHSVIEKGQTVTLRCDPISGHDNLYWYRRVMGKEIKFLLHFVKESKQDESGMPNNRFLAERTGGTYSTLKVQPAELEDSGVYFCASSQTDRVSYNEQFFGPGTRLTVL.

Comments on this clone: Other DNA sequences from this sample encode an identical CDR3 as well. V gene TRBV6-6 combines with J gene TRBJ1-1; possibly TRBD1 for D (5 bases). The ends were cut back, 6 bases at V and 0 bases at J, with 11 bases in the middle. Looked up from germline, CDR1 is MNHNY and CDR2 is SVGAGI (reference sequence). This CDR3 is 14 amino acids long. CDR3 region: CASSLTAMNTEAFF. DNA for the CDR3: TGTGCCAGCAGCCTGACAGCCATGAACACTGAAGCTTTCTTT.

The chain uses TRBV7-2 and TRBJ2-2, with D possibly TRBD2 on 6 matching bases. Germline V CDR1 and CDR2: SGHTA, FQGNSA. V shed 4 bases and J shed 6 bases, with 15 bases lying between them. The CDR3 length is 15 residues. Here the CDR3 DNA reads TGTGCCAGCAGCTCCGCCTTAGGCGGGGCCGGGGAGCTGTTTTTT. Its translation is CASSSALGGAGELFF.

The chain couples TRBV11-2 to TRBJ2-7; 16 positions match TRBD2. The CDR3 is 15 amino acids. Trimming at V came to 5 bases and at J to 3 bases, leaving 1 base not matched to a gene. Germline-derived CDR1 and CDR2 are SGHAT and FQNNGV. The DNA for the CDR3 is TGTGCCAGCAGCGGGACTAGCGGGGGGGTCTACGAGCAGTACTTC. Amino acid sequence: CASSGTSGGVYEQYF.